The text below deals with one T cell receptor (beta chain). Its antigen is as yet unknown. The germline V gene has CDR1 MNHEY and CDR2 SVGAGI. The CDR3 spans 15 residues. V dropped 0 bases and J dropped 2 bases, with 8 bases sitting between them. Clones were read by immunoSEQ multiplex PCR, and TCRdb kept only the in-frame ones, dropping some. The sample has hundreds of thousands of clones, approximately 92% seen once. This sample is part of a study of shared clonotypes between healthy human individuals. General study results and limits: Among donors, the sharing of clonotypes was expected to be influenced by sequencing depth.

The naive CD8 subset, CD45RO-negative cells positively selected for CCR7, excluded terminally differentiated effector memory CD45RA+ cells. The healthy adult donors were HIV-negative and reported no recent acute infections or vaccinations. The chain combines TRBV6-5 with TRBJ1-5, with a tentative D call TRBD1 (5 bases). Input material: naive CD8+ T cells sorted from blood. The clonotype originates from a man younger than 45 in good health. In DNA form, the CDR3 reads TGTGCCAGCAGTTACTCGGGGGACGGCAATCAGCCCCAGCATTTT. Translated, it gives CASSYSGDGNQPQHF.